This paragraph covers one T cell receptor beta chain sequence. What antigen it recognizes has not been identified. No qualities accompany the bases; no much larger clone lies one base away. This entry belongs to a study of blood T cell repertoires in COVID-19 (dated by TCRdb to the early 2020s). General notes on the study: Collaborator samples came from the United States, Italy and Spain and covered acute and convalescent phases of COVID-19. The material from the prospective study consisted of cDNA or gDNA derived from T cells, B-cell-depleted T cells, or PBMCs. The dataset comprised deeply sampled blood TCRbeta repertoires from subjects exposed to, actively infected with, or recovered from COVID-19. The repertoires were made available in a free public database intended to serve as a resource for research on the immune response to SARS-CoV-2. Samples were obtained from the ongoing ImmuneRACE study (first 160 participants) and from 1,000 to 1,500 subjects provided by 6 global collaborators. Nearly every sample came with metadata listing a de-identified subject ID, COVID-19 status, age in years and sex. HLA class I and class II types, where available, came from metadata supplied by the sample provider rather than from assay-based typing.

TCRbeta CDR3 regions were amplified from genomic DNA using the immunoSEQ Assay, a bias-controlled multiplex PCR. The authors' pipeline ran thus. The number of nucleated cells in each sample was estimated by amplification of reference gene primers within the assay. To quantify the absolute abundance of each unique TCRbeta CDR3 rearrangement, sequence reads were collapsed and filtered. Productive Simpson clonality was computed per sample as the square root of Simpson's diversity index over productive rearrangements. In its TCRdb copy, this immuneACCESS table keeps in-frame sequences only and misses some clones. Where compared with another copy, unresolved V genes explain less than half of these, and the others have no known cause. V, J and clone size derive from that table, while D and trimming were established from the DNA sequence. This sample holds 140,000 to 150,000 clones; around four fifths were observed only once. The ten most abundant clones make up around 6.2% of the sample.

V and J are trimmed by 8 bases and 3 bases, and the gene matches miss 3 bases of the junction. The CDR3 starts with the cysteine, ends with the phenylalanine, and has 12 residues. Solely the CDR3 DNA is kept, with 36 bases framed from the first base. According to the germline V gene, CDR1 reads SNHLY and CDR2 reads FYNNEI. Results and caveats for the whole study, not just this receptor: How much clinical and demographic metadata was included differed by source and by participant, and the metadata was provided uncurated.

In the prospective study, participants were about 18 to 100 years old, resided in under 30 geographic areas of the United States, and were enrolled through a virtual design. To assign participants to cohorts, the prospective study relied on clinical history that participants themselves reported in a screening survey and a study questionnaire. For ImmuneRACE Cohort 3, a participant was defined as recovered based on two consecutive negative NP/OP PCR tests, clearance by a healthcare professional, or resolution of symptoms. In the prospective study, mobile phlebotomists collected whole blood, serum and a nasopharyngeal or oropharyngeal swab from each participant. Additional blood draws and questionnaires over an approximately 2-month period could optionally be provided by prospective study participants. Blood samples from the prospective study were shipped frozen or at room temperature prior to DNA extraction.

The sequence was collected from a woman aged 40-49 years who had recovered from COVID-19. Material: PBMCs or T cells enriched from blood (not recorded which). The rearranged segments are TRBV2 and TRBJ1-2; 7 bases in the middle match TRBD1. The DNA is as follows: TGTGCCAGCCGGGACAGCTACTATGGCTACACCTTC. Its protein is CASRDSYYGYTF.